This is a list of T cell receptor beta chains from one sample in a study of T cell repertoires and HLA-DP antigens. Assay: immunoSEQ multiplex PCR; the TCRdb copy retains only in-frame clones and omits some. The sample records 65,000 to 90,000 clones, around four fifths being singletons. These receptors have no known antigen. Input material: CD4+ T cells from PBMCs. The receptors were gathered from a man aged 55 to 70 in good health and CMV-seronegative. The CDR3 runs from the conserved cysteine through the conserved F or W. Fields, in order: J gene, D gene, clone size, V gene, CDR3 protein, CDR3 DNA. The D gene is left open where the match is weak. Size is stated for part of the rows, as once, few or many counts, or as a class when the clone is expanded.

J gene: TRBJ1-3
D gene: .
clone size: .
V gene: TRBV2
CDR3 protein: CASSKGRSSGNTIYF
CDR3 DNA: TGTGCCAGCAGCAAAGGACGGAGCTCTGGAAACACCATATATTTT

J gene: TRBJ1-4
D gene: TRBD1
clone size: .
V gene: TRBV7-2
CDR3 protein: CASSLGDRDNEKLFF
CDR3 DNA: TGTGCCAGCAGCTTAGGGGACAGAGACAATGAAAAACTGTTTTTT

J gene: TRBJ1-2
D gene: TRBD1
clone size: .
V gene: TRBV14
CDR3 protein: CASSQEALGQFSDYGYTF
CDR3 DNA: TGTGCCAGCAGCCAAGAAGCCCTGGGACAGTTCTCGGACTATGGCTACACCTTC

J gene: TRBJ2-6
D gene: .
clone size: .
V gene: TRBV9
CDR3 protein: CASSVGGPGANVLTF
CDR3 DNA: TGTGCCAGCAGCGTAGGGGGACCTGGGGCCAACGTCCTGACTTTC

J gene: TRBJ2-5
D gene: TRBD2
clone size: .
V gene: TRBV9
CDR3 protein: CASSATSGGAWETQYF
CDR3 DNA: TGTGCCAGCAGCGCGACTAGCGGGGGGGCGTGGGAGACCCAGTACTTC

J gene: TRBJ2-3
D gene: .
clone size: .
V gene: TRBV5-1
CDR3 protein: CASSLQGQDTQYF
CDR3 DNA: TGCGCCAGCAGCTTGCAGGGTCAAGATACGCAGTATTTT

J gene: TRBJ2-5
D gene: TRBD1
clone size: .
V gene: TRBV10-2
CDR3 protein: CASSDSGTGSAETQYF
CDR3 DNA: TGCGCCAGCAGTGACTCCGGGACAGGGAGCGCGGAGACCCAGTACTTC

J gene: TRBJ2-5
D gene: .
clone size: .
V gene: TRBV5-5
CDR3 protein: CASSLGREETQYF
CDR3 DNA: TGTGCCAGCAGCTTGGGCAGGGAAGAGACCCAGTACTTC

J gene: TRBJ2-2
D gene: TRBD2
clone size: few
V gene: TRBV11-3
CDR3 protein: CASSRSGEGTGELFF
CDR3 DNA: TGTGCCAGCAGCCGTAGCGGGGAGGGCACCGGGGAGCTGTTTTTT

J gene: TRBJ2-5
D gene: .
clone size: .
V gene: TRBV18
CDR3 protein: CASSRYLGDNQETQYF
CDR3 DNA: TGTGCCAGCTCGCGGTATCTTGGAGACAACCAAGAGACCCAGTACTTC

J gene: TRBJ2-2
D gene: .
clone size: few
V gene: TRBV6-1
CDR3 protein: CASRTRGTGELFF
CDR3 DNA: TGTGCCAGCAGAACGAGAGGCACCGGGGAGCTGTTTTTT

J gene: TRBJ2-7
D gene: .
clone size: .
V gene: TRBV7-8
CDR3 protein: CASSLGLIYEQYF
CDR3 DNA: TGTGCCAGCAGCCTGGGACTGATTTACGAGCAGTACTTC

J gene: TRBJ2-1
D gene: TRBD2
clone size: .
V gene: TRBV27
CDR3 protein: CASSLIAGRYSYNEQFF
CDR3 DNA: TGTGCCAGCAGTCTTATAGCGGGTAGATACTCCTACAATGAGCAGTTCTTC

J gene: TRBJ1-4
D gene: .
clone size: .
V gene: TRBV4-1
CDR3 protein: CASSQREAEQFNEKLFF
CDR3 DNA: TGCGCCAGCAGCCAAAGGGAGGCAGAACAATTTAATGAAAAACTGTTTTTT

J gene: TRBJ2-3
D gene: .
clone size: .
V gene: TRBV6-6
CDR3 protein: CASSGRGTDTQYF
CDR3 DNA: TGTGCCAGCAGTGGGAGAGGCACAGATACGCAGTATTTT

J gene: TRBJ1-1
D gene: .
clone size: .
V gene: TRBV11-3
CDR3 protein: CASSLSGNTEAFF
CDR3 DNA: TGTGCCAGCAGCTTATCGGGGAACACTGAAGCTTTCTTT

J gene: TRBJ2-6
D gene: TRBD2
clone size: .
V gene: TRBV6-1
CDR3 protein: CASRIRGENNVLTF
CDR3 DNA: TGTGCCAGCCGTATCCGGGGGGAAAATAACGTCCTGACTTTC

J gene: TRBJ1-2
D gene: .
clone size: .
V gene: TRBV27
CDR3 protein: CASSPNRGDGYTF
CDR3 DNA: TGTGCCAGCAGTCCAAATCGGGGGGATGGCTACACCTTC

J gene: TRBJ2-3
D gene: TRBD2
clone size: .
V gene: TRBV7-3
CDR3 protein: CASSFRLAGGGTDTQYF
CDR3 DNA: TGTGCCAGCAGCTTCAGACTAGCGGGAGGGGGCACAGATACGCAGTATTTT

J gene: TRBJ2-5
D gene: .
clone size: .
V gene: TRBV9
CDR3 protein: CASSVGGIQETQYF
CDR3 DNA: TGTGCCAGCAGCGTAGGCGGAATCCAAGAGACCCAGTACTTC

J gene: TRBJ2-1
D gene: TRBD2
clone size: .
V gene: TRBV5-1
CDR3 protein: CASSLVLAGGPGSNEQFF
CDR3 DNA: TGCGCCAGCAGCTTGGTTCTAGCGGGAGGGCCAGGATCCAATGAGCAGTTCTTC

J gene: TRBJ2-5
D gene: .
clone size: many
V gene: TRBV5-1
CDR3 protein: CASSRDGETQYF
CDR3 DNA: TGCGCCAGCAGCCGAGACGGGGAGACCCAGTACTTC

J gene: TRBJ2-7
D gene: .
clone size: .
V gene: TRBV18
CDR3 protein: CASSPRTRVYEQYF
CDR3 DNA: TGTGCCAGCTCACCACGGACCCGCGTCTACGAGCAGTACTTC

J gene: TRBJ1-1
D gene: TRBD1
clone size: .
V gene: TRBV2
CDR3 protein: CASSLEDRSTEAFF
CDR3 DNA: TGTGCCAGCAGTCTAGAGGACAGGTCCACTGAAGCTTTCTTT

J gene: TRBJ2-5
D gene: TRBD2
clone size: .
V gene: TRBV29-1
CDR3 protein: CSVVGGGRGETQYF
CDR3 DNA: TGCAGCGTTGTCGGGGGAGGGCGAGGAGAGACCCAGTACTTC

J gene: TRBJ2-7
D gene: .
clone size: .
V gene: TRBV28
CDR3 protein: CASTRARVSAYEQYF
CDR3 DNA: TGTGCCAGCACTCGGGCCAGGGTCAGCGCCTACGAGCAGTACTTC